The 26 T cell receptor beta chains below were found in one sample sequenced in a study of PD-L1 blockade in urothelial cancer. Time point of the sample: pretreatment peripheral blood. Sequencing used immunoSEQ multiplex PCR; TCRdb keeps in-frame clones, though not all of them. Among approximately 94,000 clones listed, around 90% were seen once. The sequencing here drew on PBMCs, taken around atezolizumab (anti-PD-L1) treatment. These receptors were obtained from a man between 60 and 75 years old with urothelial cancer.

The J gene is TRBJ1-3, the V gene TRBV30; D gene unclear. CDR3 length: 14 amino acids. Trimming removed 2 bases at V and 0 bases at J, with 8 bases between. The germline gives CDR1 GTSNPN, CDR2 SVGIG (reference sequence). The CDR3 nucleotides are TGTGCCTGGAGTAAACAGAGCTCTGGAAACACCATATATTTT. This sequence encodes CAWSKQSSGNTIYF.

The gene calls are TRBV5-1 and TRBJ2-1; D is unresolved. Trimming removed 3 bases at V and 8 bases at J, with 15 bases between. Germline V gene sequence: CDR1 SGHRS, CDR2 YFSETQ. This CDR3 is 14 amino acids long. CDR3 nucleotides: TGCGCCAGCAGCTCCGAGAGGAAGTTTCATGAGCAGTTCTTC. Amino acid sequence: CASSSERKFHEQFF.

A single count supports this clone. V gene TRBV30 combines with J gene TRBJ1-1; D unclear. CDR1 is GTSNPN and CDR2 is SVGIG in the germline V gene (reference sequence). The CDR3 length is 13 residues. With 2 bases removed from V and 4 bases from J, the gap between germline ends came to 11 bases. The CDR3 DNA reads as TGTGCCTGGAGTACCCAGGAGGGCACTGAAGCTTTCTTT. Protein product: CAWSTQEGTEAFF.

V usage is TRBV10-1 and J usage is TRBJ2-5; 10 nucleotides line up with TRBD1. Germline CDR1 WNHNN, CDR2 SYGVQD (reference sequence). The CDR3 extends over 15 amino acids. Trimming removed 2 bases from V and 5 bases from J; junction bases left unmatched: 5. The CDR3 DNA sequence: TGCGCCAGCAGTGAGCCGGGACAGGGGAAGGAGACCCAGTACTTC. Its protein is CASSEPGQGKETQYF.

This chain uses TRBV28 with TRBJ2-7, with a weak D call TRBD2 (5 bases). This CDR3 spans 14 amino acids. The V end lost 4 bases, the J end lost 1 base, and 11 bases lay between the germline ends. Germline lookup yields CDR1 MDHEN and CDR2 SYDVKM. The CDR3 nucleotides read TGTGCCAGCAGTTCCTTGCTAGCTTCCTACGAGCAGTACTTC. Translating gives CASSSLLASYEQYF.

The V gene is TRBV13, the J gene TRBJ2-7, with D possibly matching TRBD1 (5 bases). Trimming removed 3 bases from V and 0 bases from J, with 12 bases in between. Germline V gives CDR1 PRHDT, CDR2 FYEKMQ (reference sequence). The CDR3 contains 15 residues. The CDR3 DNA reads as TGTGCCAGCAGCTTTGGGGCCCTCAGCTCCTACGAGCAGTACTTC. Translated, it gives CASSFGALSSYEQYF.

V is TRBV12-2 and J is TRBJ2-5; the DNA was not used to check the table's D call, TRBD2. TRBV12-2 is labeled a pseudogene. This CDR3 comprises 17 residues. The CDR3 nucleotides are TGTGCAAGTCGCTTAGAATTGTCTAGCGACCAACAAGAGACCCAGTACTTC. Its translation: CASRLELSSDQQETQYF.

This rearrangement joins TRBV9 to TRBJ2-2, with D possibly TRBD2 on 6 matching bases. The CDR3 spans 15 residues. Between the trimmed V and J ends, which lost 3 bases and 0 bases, there was a span of 9 bases. Germline assignment: CDR1 SGDLS and CDR2 YYNGEE. The CDR3 region has the DNA TGTGCCAGCAGCGCATGGGACTCGAACACCGGGGAGCTGTTTTTT. The encoded protein is CASSAWDSNTGELFF.

The rearrangement joins TRBV5-6 to TRBJ1-5; D is perhaps TRBD1 (6 bases). The CDR3 contains 16 residues. Per germline, CDR1 SGHDT and CDR2 YYEEEE. V was shortened by 3 bases and J by 2 bases, with 15 bases between the two germline ends. CDR3 in DNA: TGTGCCAGCAGCTACAGGGACGTGGGAGGCAATCAGCCCCAGCATTTT. This translates into CASSYRDVGGNQPQHF.

The table lists this clone with a count of one. This chain joins TRBV20-1 and TRBJ2-7; 8 nucleotides agree with TRBD2. Germline CDR1 is DFQATT and CDR2 is SNEGSKA (reference sequence). There are 11 residues in the CDR3. The CDR3 nucleotides are TGCAGCACCGGGGGGGGATACGAGCAGTACTTC. Its protein product is CSTGGGYEQYF.

The chain joins TRBV10-3 to TRBJ2-1, with 8 bases aligning to TRBD1. The CDR3 runs 12 residues. Trimming cost V 11 bases and J 3 bases; bases outside gene matches: 3. Per the germline V gene, CDR1 is ENHRY and CDR2 is SYGVKD. The CDR3 reads CASGTGYNEQFF. DNA of the CDR3: TGTGCCTCGGGGACAGGCTACAATGAGCAGTTCTTC.

The chain couples TRBV10-3 to TRBJ2-7, with 11 nucleotides matching TRBD1. CDR1 and CDR2 (germline): ENHRY, SYGVKD. The J segment lost 7 bases and the V segment lost 4 bases, leaving 6 bases of the junction unmatched. This CDR3 comprises 14 residues. The CDR3 DNA reads TGTGCCATCAGTGTAGCGGGGACAGGGGGTGAGCAGTACTTC. As protein: CAISVAGTGGEQYF.

The sample holds a few counts of this clone. V is TRBV9 and J is TRBJ1-1; no reliable D call. The CDR3 has 13 amino acids. V was clipped by 0 bases and J by 2 bases, with 5 bases between them. Germline assignment: CDR1 SGDLS and CDR2 YYNGEE. The CDR3 sequence: CASSVDSNTEAFF. The CDR3 coding sequence is TGTGCCAGCAGCGTAGACAGTAACACTGAAGCTTTCTTT.

The gene calls are TRBV5-1 and TRBJ2-3; 11 bases are shared with TRBD2. In germline, CDR1 is SGHRS, CDR2 YFSETQ. Trimming at V came to 0 bases and at J to 4 bases, leaving 4 bases not matched to a gene. The CDR3 has 16 residues. The CDR3 reads CASSLGVLAGADTQYF. DNA for the CDR3: TGCGCCAGCAGCTTGGGGGTACTAGCGGGAGCAGATACGCAGTATTTT.

As for this clone: One end of the junction fails to match germline, which may point to a read error. The V call is TRBV7-7, the J call TRBJ2-5; 9 nucleotides match TRBD2. Germline V gene sequence: CDR1 SSHAT, CDR2 FNYEAQ (reference sequence). The CDR3 totals 14 residues. CDR3 protein: CASSGGSPGETQYF. CDR3 bases: TGTGCTAGCAGCGGGGGGAGCCCAGGAGAGACCCAGTACTTC. Full variable domain (missing parts from reference TRBV7-7 and TRBJ2-5): GAGVSQSPRYKVTKRGQDVTLRCDPISSHATLYWYQQALGQGPEFLTYFNYEAQPDKSGLPSDRFSAERPEGSISTLTIQRTEQRDSAMYRCASSGGSPGETQYFGPGTRLLVL.

The chain couples TRBV7-9 to TRBJ2-7, with a weak D call TRBD1 (6 bases). Trimming removed 2 bases at V and 2 bases at J, with 13 bases between. Per the germline V gene, CDR1 is SEHNR and CDR2 is FQNEAQ (reference sequence). This CDR3 has 15 amino acids. CDR3 coding DNA: TGTGCCAGCAGCTTAATGACAGGTTCCGCCTACGAGCAGTACTTC. Protein: CASSLMTGSAYEQYF.

J is TRBJ2-2 and V is TRBV4-1; weak D call: TRBD1 (6 bases). Looked up from germline, CDR1 is MGHRA and CDR2 is YSYEKL. Trimming took 2 bases from V and 6 from J, leaving 22 bases between them. The CDR3 has 18 amino acids. CDR3 nucleotides: TGCGCCAGCAGCCAATTCTGGACAGCCTCTAGCTTTCCCGGGGAGCTGTTTTTT. This gives the protein CASSQFWTASSFPGELFF.

This rearrangement joins TRBV6-5 to TRBJ2-1, with D perhaps matching TRBD2 (5 bases). Per germline, CDR1 MNHEY and CDR2 SVGAGI. The V and J ends lost 0 bases and 9 bases respectively, with 15 bases between them. The CDR3 sequence is 15 residues long. In nucleotides, the CDR3 is TGTGCCAGCAGTTACTCGAGCGGCCTATCTCCTGAGCAGTTCTTC. Translation: CASSYSSGLSPEQFF.

The chain links TRBV9 to TRBJ2-6; possible D gene TRBD1, 7 bases. In germline, CDR1 is SGDLS, CDR2 YYNGEE. V was cut by 0 bases and J by 0 bases, with 13 bases left in between. The CDR3 consists of 18 residues. CDR3: CASSVGGQGGSGANVLTF. Written as DNA, the CDR3 is TGTGCCAGCAGCGTAGGTGGGCAGGGGGGCTCTGGGGCCAACGTCCTGACTTTC.

The chain recombines TRBV29-1 with TRBJ2-3, with 9 bases aligning to TRBD2. Per the germline V gene, CDR1 is SQVTM and CDR2 is ANQGSEA. V lost 3 bases to trimming and J lost 6 bases; unmatched junction nucleotides: 10. CDR3 length: 15 residues. The CDR3 sequence is CSVDGGAGGGDTQYF. As DNA, the CDR3 is TGCAGCGTTGACGGGGGAGCGGGGGGTGGGGATACGCAGTATTTT.

This chain uses TRBV7-9 with TRBJ1-3; D is undetermined. Germline lookup yields CDR1 SEHNR and CDR2 FQNEAQ (reference sequence). The CDR3 spans 15 residues. The V end was cut by 4 bases, the J end by 0 bases, with 10 bases between. CDR3 protein: CASSSGSFSGNTIYF. The CDR3 bases are TGTGCCAGCAGCTCGGGATCGTTCTCTGGAAACACCATATATTTT.

The genes are TRBV7-9 and TRBJ1-2, with D unclear. CDR1 and CDR2 (germline): SEHNR, FQNEAQ (reference sequence). CDR3 length equals 13 residues. Trimming cost V 5 bases and J 6 bases, with 13 bases left between them. The CDR3: CASSPAGPNGYTF. The CDR3 DNA is TGTGCCAGCAGCCCCGCGGGCCCCAATGGCTACACCTTC.

V usage is TRBV5-1 and J usage is TRBJ2-7; the match to TRBD2 covers 11 bases. The CDR3 is 18 amino acids. V lost 0 bases to trimming and J lost 4 bases; unmatched junction nucleotides: 12. Germline CDR1 reads SGHRS; CDR2 reads YFSETQ. Here the CDR3 reads CASSLAASGRTLGYEQYF. CDR3 coding DNA: TGCGCCAGCAGCTTGGCCGCTAGCGGGAGGACATTAGGGTACGAGCAGTACTTC.

This clone is a singleton in its sample. This chain uses TRBV28 with TRBJ2-6; a possible D gene is TRBD2 (5 bases). V gave up 3 bases and J gave up 2 bases, with 8 bases separating them. Germline V gene lookup returns CDR1 MDHEN and CDR2 SYDVKM. The CDR3 runs to 15 residues. In nucleotides, the CDR3 is TGTGCCAGCAGTTTGACGCGGGCTGGGGCCAACGTCCTGACTTTC. Translation gives CASSLTRAGANVLTF.

Notes on this clone: Other DNA sequences within the sample encode an identical CDR3. The chain links TRBV7-3 to TRBJ2-2; a possible D gene is TRBD1 (6 bases). Per germline, CDR1 SGHTA and CDR2 FQGTGA. CDR3 size: 15 residues. V was clipped by 4 bases and J by 5 bases, with 14 bases between them. The chain's CDR3 is CASSSSGADTGELFF. CDR3 coding DNA: TGTGCCAGCAGCTCCTCAGGGGCGGATACCGGGGAGCTGTTTTTT.

This clone has only a few counts. This rearrangement joins TRBV4-2 to TRBJ2-7; 9 bases match TRBD1. V was pared by 5 bases and J by 3 bases, with 5 bases of the junction left unmatched. Germline V lookup: CDR1 LGHNA, CDR2 YNFKEQ. The CDR3 has 14 amino acids. The DNA of the CDR3 is TGTGCCAGCAGCTCGGGACAGGGAGGCTACGAGCAGTACTTC. Translated: CASSSGQGGYEQYF.